Listed below are T cell receptor beta chains from one sample, sequenced in a study of response to subunit inactivated influenza vaccine. MiXCR, run by TCRdb on the RT-PCR reads, gives a single entry per CDR3 protein. Altogether around 520,000 distinct CDR3 sequences are present, approximately 12% being singletons, with the ten largest covering more than 8.5%. Sequenced here: PBMCs from blood, sampled on the day of vaccination. Source of these receptors: a man aged 45-65 years who received an inactivated influenza vaccine. Both conserved end residues are part of each CDR3. A D gene is named only where the DNA matches it firmly. Clone size is shown for a subset of rows, as once, few, many or a class of expanded clone.

j_call: TRBJ2-3; d_call: -; clone_size: -; v_call: TRBV7-2; cdr3_aa: CASSSRVPTDTLYF; cdr3_nt: TGTGCCAGCAGCTCCAGGGTCCCCACAGATACGCTGTATTTT
j_call: TRBJ2-1; d_call: -; clone_size: -; v_call: TRBV4-2; cdr3_aa: CASSQGGAGDLMGEQFF; cdr3_nt: TGTGCCAGCAGCCAAGGGGGGGCGGGAGACCTAATGGGAGAGCAGTTCTTC
j_call: TRBJ2-5; d_call: -; clone_size: -; v_call: TRBV10-3; cdr3_aa: CAIRGQSDETQYF; cdr3_nt: TGTGCCATCAGGGGACAATCTGATGAGACCCAGTACTTC
j_call: TRBJ2-7; d_call: TRBD1; clone_size: -; v_call: TRBV4-3; cdr3_aa: CASSQADRVGDEQYF; cdr3_nt: TGCGCCAGCAGCCAAGCTGACAGGGTAGGGGACGAGCAGTACTTC
j_call: TRBJ1-5; d_call: -; clone_size: few; v_call: TRBV6-2/TRBV6-3; cdr3_aa: CASSGRTNQPQHF; cdr3_nt: TGTGCCAGCAGTGGACGGACCAATCAGCCCCAGCATTTT
j_call: TRBJ2-5; d_call: -; clone_size: -; v_call: TRBV12-3/TRBV12-4; cdr3_aa: CASSLVDIGETQYF; cdr3_nt: TGTGCCAGCAGTTTAGTCGACATCGGAGAGACCCAGTACTTC
j_call: TRBJ2-5; d_call: -; clone_size: many; v_call: TRBV29-1; cdr3_aa: CSVDVNQETQYF; cdr3_nt: TGCAGCGTTGATGTTAACCAAGAGACCCAGTACTTC
j_call: TRBJ1-4; d_call: -; clone_size: many; v_call: TRBV7-9; cdr3_aa: CASSLALDSNEKLFF; cdr3_nt: TGTGCCAGCAGCTTAGCGTTGGACAGTAATGAAAAACTGTTTTTT
j_call: TRBJ2-3; d_call: TRBD1; clone_size: few; v_call: TRBV7-6; cdr3_aa: CASSLALKRQGPRTDTQYF; cdr3_nt: TGTGCCAGCAGCTTAGCGCTGAAGAGACAGGGGCCTCGCACAGATACGCAGTATTTT
j_call: TRBJ2-3; d_call: TRBD1; clone_size: few; v_call: TRBV5-1; cdr3_aa: CASSLPEGQGGTDTQYF; cdr3_nt: TGCGCCAGCAGCTTACCCGAAGGACAGGGGGGCACAGATACGCAGTATTTT
j_call: TRBJ2-5; d_call: -; clone_size: few; v_call: TRBV3-1; cdr3_aa: CASSQEAPLGYRETQYF; cdr3_nt: TGTGCCAGCAGCCAAGAGGCCCCCCTAGGGTACCGAGAGACCCAGTACTTC
j_call: TRBJ2-7; d_call: TRBD1; clone_size: -; v_call: TRBV7-2; cdr3_aa: CASSVYRGTYEQYF; cdr3_nt: TGTGCCAGCAGCGTTTACAGGGGAACCTACGAGCAGTACTTC
j_call: TRBJ2-1; d_call: -; clone_size: many; v_call: TRBV5-1; cdr3_aa: CASSPGTNSPIEQFF; cdr3_nt: TGCGCCAGCAGCCCCGGGACAAACTCCCCAATCGAGCAGTTCTTC
j_call: TRBJ2-3; d_call: TRBD2; clone_size: few; v_call: TRBV2; cdr3_aa: CASSRLAGLTDTQYF; cdr3_nt: TGTGCCAGCAGTCGGCTAGCGGGGTTGACAGATACGCAGTATTTT
j_call: TRBJ2-1; d_call: -; clone_size: many; v_call: TRBV12-3/TRBV12-4; cdr3_aa: CASSYSYYNEQFF; cdr3_nt: TGTGCCAGCAGTTACAGCTACTACAATGAGCAGTTCTTC
j_call: TRBJ2-5; d_call: -; clone_size: few; v_call: TRBV5-1; cdr3_aa: CASSLGWRSETQYF; cdr3_nt: TGCGCCAGCAGCTTGGGATGGAGAAGCGAGACCCAGTACTTC
j_call: TRBJ2-3; d_call: TRBD2; clone_size: -; v_call: TRBV19; cdr3_aa: CATTAGLSTDTQYF; cdr3_nt: TGTGCCACAACAGCGGGGTTGTCGACAGATACGCAGTATTTT
j_call: TRBJ2-1; d_call: TRBD2; clone_size: -; v_call: TRBV7-4; cdr3_aa: CASSSTSGRPRSFYNEQFF; cdr3_nt: TGTGCCTCCAGTTCAACTAGCGGGAGGCCTCGTTCCTTTTACAATGAGCAGTTCTTC
j_call: TRBJ2-1; d_call: -; clone_size: -; v_call: TRBV5-7; cdr3_aa: CASSLSGGISYNEQFF; cdr3_nt: TGTGCCAGCAGCTTGTCCGGGGGAATATCATACAATGAGCAGTTCTTC
j_call: TRBJ1-2; d_call: -; clone_size: -; v_call: TRBV12-3/TRBV12-4; cdr3_aa: CASSLAPTPGGYTF; cdr3_nt: TGTGCCAGCAGTTTAGCCCCCACTCCAGGGGGCTACACCTTC
j_call: TRBJ2-5; d_call: -; clone_size: few; v_call: TRBV3-1; cdr3_aa: CASSPRLVETIETQYF; cdr3_nt: TGTGCCAGCAGCCCGCGCCTAGTGGAGACAATTGAGACCCAGTACTTC
j_call: TRBJ2-5; d_call: -; clone_size: -; v_call: TRBV4-1; cdr3_aa: CASSQGSTGIGTQYF; cdr3_nt: TGCGCCAGCAGCCAAGGGTCTACGGGGATCGGGACCCAGTACTTC
j_call: TRBJ2-7; d_call: TRBD2; clone_size: -; v_call: TRBV27; cdr3_aa: CASSFKASGSNSYEQYF; cdr3_nt: TGTGCCAGCAGTTTCAAGGCTAGCGGGAGCAACTCCTACGAGCAGTACTTC
j_call: TRBJ1-1; d_call: TRBD1; clone_size: -; v_call: TRBV7-9; cdr3_aa: CASSSDRRNTEAFF; cdr3_nt: TGTGCCAGCAGCTCGGACAGGCGGAACACTGAAGCTTTCTTT
j_call: TRBJ2-1; d_call: -; clone_size: -; v_call: TRBV24-1; cdr3_aa: CATSDLNEQFF; cdr3_nt: TGTGCCACCAGTGATTTGAATGAGCAGTTCTTC
j_call: TRBJ2-1; d_call: TRBD1; clone_size: -; v_call: TRBV5-6; cdr3_aa: CASSLWDRESYNEQFF; cdr3_nt: TGTGCCAGCAGCTTGTGGGACAGGGAGTCCTACAATGAGCAGTTCTTC
j_call: TRBJ1-5; d_call: -; clone_size: -; v_call: TRBV4-2; cdr3_aa: CASSQSSALLQPQHF; cdr3_nt: TGTGCCAGCAGCCAATCATCGGCGTTACTTCAGCCCCAGCATTTT
j_call: TRBJ2-2; d_call: -; clone_size: few; v_call: TRBV12-3/TRBV12-4; cdr3_aa: CASSLDRRDGELFF; cdr3_nt: TGTGCCAGCAGTTTAGACAGGAGGGACGGGGAGCTGTTTTTT
j_call: TRBJ2-2; d_call: TRBD1; clone_size: few; v_call: TRBV7-9; cdr3_aa: CASSFDRGIRNTGELFF; cdr3_nt: TGTGCCAGCAGCTTTGACAGGGGCATAAGGAACACCGGGGAGCTGTTTTTT
j_call: TRBJ2-6; d_call: -; clone_size: -; v_call: TRBV4-1; cdr3_aa: CASSHEVYGANVLTF; cdr3_nt: TGCGCCAGCAGCCACGAGGTTTATGGGGCCAACGTCCTGACTTTC
j_call: TRBJ2-5; d_call: TRBD1; clone_size: -; v_call: TRBV15; cdr3_aa: CATSRRTGGQETQYF; cdr3_nt: TGTGCCACCAGCAGGCGAACAGGGGGCCAAGAGACCCAGTACTTC
j_call: TRBJ2-7; d_call: -; clone_size: -; v_call: TRBV6-5; cdr3_aa: CASSYAGHGPGEQYF; cdr3_nt: TGTGCCAGCAGTTACGCAGGGCACGGTCCGGGCGAGCAGTACTTC
j_call: TRBJ2-5; d_call: -; clone_size: -; v_call: TRBV5-1; cdr3_aa: CASSLSRTLGTQYF; cdr3_nt: TGCGCCAGCAGCTTGTCACGGACCCTAGGGACCCAGTACTTC
j_call: TRBJ2-1; d_call: TRBD1; clone_size: -; v_call: TRBV7-2; cdr3_aa: CASSFPGQNYNEQFF; cdr3_nt: TGTGCCAGCAGCTTCCCGGGACAGAATTACAATGAGCAGTTCTTC
j_call: TRBJ2-7; d_call: TRBD1; clone_size: few; v_call: TRBV7-6; cdr3_aa: CASSYETGYEQYF; cdr3_nt: TGTGCCAGCAGCTACGAGACAGGGTACGAGCAGTACTTC
j_call: TRBJ2-3; d_call: TRBD1; clone_size: many; v_call: TRBV5-1; cdr3_aa: CASSFNQGASTDTQYF; cdr3_nt: TGCGCCAGCAGCTTCAACCAGGGGGCAAGCACAGATACGCAGTATTTT
j_call: TRBJ2-3; d_call: -; clone_size: -; v_call: TRBV20-1; cdr3_aa: CSARLGGNTDTQYF; cdr3_nt: TGCAGTGCTAGGTTGGGCGGGAACACAGATACGCAGTATTTT
j_call: TRBJ2-2; d_call: TRBD2; clone_size: many; v_call: TRBV2; cdr3_aa: CASSASGTSGTYTGELFF; cdr3_nt: TGTGCCAGCAGTGCTTCCGGGACTAGCGGTACCTACACCGGGGAGCTGTTTTTT
j_call: TRBJ2-7; d_call: TRBD2; clone_size: many; v_call: TRBV29-1; cdr3_aa: CSGQLAGGYEQYF; cdr3_nt: TGCAGCGGGCAACTAGCGGGAGGCTACGAGCAGTACTTC
j_call: TRBJ2-7; d_call: -; clone_size: -; v_call: TRBV20-1; cdr3_aa: CSARPPGVFDEQYF; cdr3_nt: TGCAGTGCTAGGCCCCCCGGGGTCTTCGACGAGCAGTACTTC
j_call: TRBJ2-1; d_call: TRBD2; clone_size: -; v_call: TRBV28; cdr3_aa: CASSLYLAGTYNEQFF; cdr3_nt: TGTGCCAGCAGTTTATATCTAGCGGGTACCTACAATGAGCAGTTCTTC
j_call: TRBJ2-2; d_call: TRBD2; clone_size: few; v_call: TRBV11-2; cdr3_aa: CASSLAVITGELFF; cdr3_nt: TGTGCCAGCAGTCTAGCGGTTATCACCGGGGAGCTGTTTTTT
j_call: TRBJ2-1; d_call: TRBD2; clone_size: many; v_call: TRBV12-3/TRBV12-4; cdr3_aa: CASRATSGYNEQFF; cdr3_nt: TGTGCCAGCAGGGCGACTAGCGGGTACAATGAGCAGTTCTTC
j_call: TRBJ1-3; d_call: TRBD1; clone_size: few; v_call: TRBV10-3; cdr3_aa: CAISESTISSGTVEYF; cdr3_nt: TGTGCCATCAGTGAGTCGACCATTTCCTCCGGGACAGTGGAATATTTT
j_call: TRBJ2-7; d_call: -; clone_size: few; v_call: TRBV11-2; cdr3_aa: CASSLEARESYEQYF; cdr3_nt: TGTGCCAGCAGCTTAGAAGCCAGGGAGTCCTACGAGCAGTACTTC